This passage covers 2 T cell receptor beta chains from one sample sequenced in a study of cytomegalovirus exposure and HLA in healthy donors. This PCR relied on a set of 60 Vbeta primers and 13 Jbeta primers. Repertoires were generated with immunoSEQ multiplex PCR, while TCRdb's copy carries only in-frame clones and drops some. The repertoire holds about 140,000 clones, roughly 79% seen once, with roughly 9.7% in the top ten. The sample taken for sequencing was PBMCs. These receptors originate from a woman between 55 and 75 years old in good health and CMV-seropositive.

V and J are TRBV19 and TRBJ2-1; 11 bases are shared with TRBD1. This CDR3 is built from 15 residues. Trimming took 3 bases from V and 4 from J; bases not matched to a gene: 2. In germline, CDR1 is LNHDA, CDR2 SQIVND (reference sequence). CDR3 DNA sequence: TGTGCCAGTAGTATCCGGGACAGGGGGTACAATGAGCAGTTCTTC. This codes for CASSIRDRGYNEQFF. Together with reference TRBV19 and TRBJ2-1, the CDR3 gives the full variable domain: DGGITQSPKYLFRKEGQNVTLSCEQNLNHDAMYWYRQDPGQGLRLIYYSQIVNDFQKGDIAEGYSVSREKKESFPLTVTSAQKNPTAFYLCASSIRDRGYNEQFFGPGTRLTVL.

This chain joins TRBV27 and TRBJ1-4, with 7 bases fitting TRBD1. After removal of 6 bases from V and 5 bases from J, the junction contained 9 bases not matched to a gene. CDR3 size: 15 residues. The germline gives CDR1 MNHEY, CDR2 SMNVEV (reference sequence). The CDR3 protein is CASRVRQGPNEKLFF. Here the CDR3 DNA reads TGTGCCAGCAGGGTGAGACAGGGTCCCAATGAAAAACTGTTTTTT.